Each of the 22 T cell receptor beta chains below was sequenced from the same sample in a study of post-analysis software for immune sequencing data. Unique molecular identifiers had been added to the TCR beta cDNA libraries. TCRdb processed the PCR reads anew with MiXCR; each CDR3 protein has one entry. Among 450,000 or so distinct CDR3 sequences listed, approximately 45% were seen once. Findings and limits, study-wide: Relative to controls, patients had roughly five TRBV segments at higher frequency, with TRBV5-6, TRBV5-1 and TRBV20-1 among these.

No antigen has been identified for these receptors. Input material: blood. The receptor source for this set is a girl aged 10 to 17 with multiple sclerosis.

The chain recombines TRBV19 with TRBJ2-1, with D uncertain. With 2 bases removed from V and 0 bases from J, the gap between germline ends came to 11 bases. CDR1 and CDR2 (germline): LNHDA, SQIVND (reference sequence). This CDR3 is 16 amino acids long. The CDR3 sequence is CASSILAGTSYNEQFF. In nucleotides, the CDR3 is TGTGCCAGTAGTATACTTGCTGGAACCTCCTACAATGAGCAGTTCTTC.

There are a few counts of this clonotype. The V and J genes are TRBV3-1 and TRBJ2-1; D uncertain. The CDR3 runs to 12 residues. CDR1 LGHDT and CDR2 YNNKEL come from the germline V gene (reference sequence). V was cut by 1 base and J by 8 bases, with 6 bases left in between. The CDR3 is CASSQVNDEQFF. The CDR3 nucleotides are TGTGCCAGCAGCCAAGTCAACGATGAGCAGTTCTTC.

The CDR3, as DNA: TGTGCCAGCAGCGTATCAGGTACTAGCAATCAGCCCCAGCATTTT. Translating it yields CASSVSGTSNQPQHF. The gene calls are TRBV9 and TRBJ1-5; D gene uncertain. This CDR3 has 15 residues. Per the germline V gene, CDR1 is SGDLS and CDR2 is YYNGEE. Trimming removed 1 base from V and 0 bases from J, with 8 bases in between.

The chain joins TRBV29-1 to TRBJ2-1, with D perhaps given as TRBD1 or TRBD2 (5 bases each). The CDR3 is made up of 16 amino acids. V lost 6 bases to trimming and J lost 2 bases, with 20 bases between them. Germline CDR1 is SQVTM and CDR2 is ANQGSEA. The DNA for the CDR3 is TGCAGCGTGGTTTTGCCCGGGGCAGTAACCTACAATGAGCAGTTCTTC. Translating gives CSVVLPGAVTYNEQFF.

The chain combines TRBV11-2 with TRBJ2-1, with unresolved D. Looked up from germline, CDR1 is SGHAT and CDR2 is FQNNGV. CDR3 length equals 12 residues. V lost 5 bases to trimming and J lost 8 bases, with 10 bases between them. The CDR3, as DNA: TGTGCCAGCAGCGAGGTGGTCTATGAGCAGTTCTTC. It translates to CASSEVVYEQFF.

In this sample, this clonotype turned up a few times. For the CDR3, the DNA is TGTGCCAGCAGACCCTCGGGGAACACTGAAGCTTTCTTT. Translated: CASRPSGNTEAFF. This rearrangement joins TRBV12-3 or TRBV12-4 to TRBJ1-1; D call uncertain. The length of the CDR3 is 13 residues. V lost 6 bases to trimming and J lost 1 base, with 9 bases between them.

The V call is TRBV7-8, the J call TRBJ2-1; D is ambiguous. CDR1 and CDR2 (germline): SGHVS, FQNEAQ. The CDR3 has 15 amino acids. Trimming removed 2 bases from V and 0 bases from J, with 8 bases in between. CDR3 DNA sequence: TGTGCCAGCAGCTTATGGGCGAGCTCCTACAATGAGCAGTTCTTC. It codes for CASSLWASSYNEQFF.

J is TRBJ1-1 and V is TRBV12-3 or TRBV12-4; unclear D gene. Trimming removed 5 bases from V and 0 bases from J, with 13 bases in between. This CDR3 has 15 residues. Here the CDR3 DNA reads TGTGCCAGCAGTCAAGCAGTCCAGCTGAACACTGAAGCTTTCTTT. Protein product: CASSQAVQLNTEAFF.

The chain links TRBV10-3 to TRBJ2-7; D is perhaps TRBD1 (6 bases). Germline assignment: CDR1 ENHRY and CDR2 SYGVKD. The CDR3 has 13 residues. V lost 2 bases and J lost 3, with 8 bases in between. The CDR3 protein is CAISEARGYEQYF. The DNA of the CDR3 is TGTGCCATCAGTGAGGCCAGGGGCTACGAGCAGTACTTC.

The gene calls are TRBV20-1 and TRBJ2-5; 10 bases fit TRBD2. The V gene end was trimmed by 2 bases and the J gene end by 4 bases; junction bases not matched to a gene: 13. Germline V gives CDR1 DFQATT, CDR2 SNEGSKA (reference sequence). The CDR3 consists of 17 residues. CDR3 region: CSARRLAGEGSAETQYF. In DNA form, the CDR3 reads TGCAGTGCTAGAAGGCTAGCGGGAGAAGGATCGGCAGAGACCCAGTACTTC.

The chain joins TRBV28 to TRBJ2-1; 10 bases line up with TRBD2. This CDR3 contains 15 residues. The J segment lost 6 bases and the V segment lost 6 bases, leaving 8 bases of the junction unmatched. Germline-derived CDR1 and CDR2 are MDHEN and SYDVKM. CDR3 protein: CASSTGTSAPNEQFF. The CDR3, as DNA: TGTGCCAGCAGCACCGGGACTAGCGCCCCCAATGAGCAGTTCTTC.

J is TRBJ2-1 and V is TRBV5-1; D gene unclear. From germline, CDR1 is SGHRS and CDR2 YFSETQ. The CDR3 loop spans 14 amino acids. V dropped 2 bases and J dropped 2 bases, with 8 bases sitting between them. The CDR3 reads CASSFSLTYNEQFF. In DNA, the CDR3 is TGCGCCAGCAGCTTTAGTTTAACCTACAATGAGCAGTTCTTC.

This chain uses TRBV5-1 with TRBJ2-3; 7 nucleotides line up with TRBD1. This CDR3 contains 13 residues. J gave up 14 bases and V 4 bases, and 13 bases lay outside the gene matches. Germline CDR1 and CDR2: SGHRS and YFSETQ. The CDR3 sequence is CASSTTPGQFMYF. CDR3 nucleotides: TGCGCCAGCAGCACAACCCCGGGACAGTTCATGTATTTT.

The chain couples TRBV11-2 to TRBJ2-7; 7 bases map to TRBD1. V lost 5 bases, J lost 1 base, and 5 bases stayed unmatched. CDR1 SGHAT and CDR2 FQNNGV come from the germline V gene. The CDR3 is 14 residues long. This CDR3 is CASSRGQPSYEQYF. The CDR3 nucleotides are TGTGCCAGCAGCCGGGGACAGCCTTCCTACGAGCAGTACTTC.

This clonotype was detected a few times. CDR3 region: CSASPSGRASETQYF. In DNA form, the CDR3 reads TGCAGTGCTAGCCCCAGCGGGAGGGCCAGTGAGACCCAGTACTTC. This chain links TRBV20-1 with TRBJ2-5; 10 bases are a match to TRBD2. Germline trimming cut 3 bases from V and 5 bases from J; bases unmatched to any gene: 9. Per germline, CDR1 DFQATT and CDR2 SNEGSKA (reference sequence). The CDR3 is 15 amino acids.

The chain uses TRBV5-5 and TRBJ2-7; 10 nucleotides align to TRBD1. J lost 1 base, V lost 0 bases, and 4 bases had no gene match. CDR1 and CDR2 (germline): SGHKS, YYEKEE (reference sequence). The CDR3 covers 16 residues. CDR3 sequence: CASSLDPGQGSYEQYF. CDR3 sequence (DNA): TGTGCCAGCAGCTTGGACCCGGGACAGGGGTCCTACGAGCAGTACTTC.

The genes are TRBV30 and TRBJ2-7; 7 nucleotides line up with TRBD2. Germline lookup yields CDR1 GTSNPN and CDR2 SVGIG (reference sequence). With 1 base clipped from V and 6 bases from J, the junction kept 12 bases outside the gene matches. This CDR3 region has 15 residues. In DNA form, the CDR3 reads TGTGCCTGGAGTGAGTCGGGAGGAAGCCCCTGCGAGCAGTACTTC. Its translation is CAWSESGGSPCEQYF.

The sample holds a few counts of this clonotype. The chain joins TRBV10-3 to TRBJ2-3; D may be TRBD2 (6 bases). Germline V gene sequence: CDR1 ENHRY, CDR2 SYGVKD. V was clipped by 7 bases and J by 0 bases, with 23 bases between them. This CDR3 region has 18 residues. CDR3 loop: CAITRTSGLNPSTDTQYF. CDR3 coding DNA: TGTGCCATCACCCGAACATCGGGACTTAATCCTAGCACAGATACGCAGTATTTT.

This clonotype was picked up a small number of times. The rearrangement uses TRBV6-5 and TRBJ1-1, with D perhaps matching TRBD1 (5 bases). Per the germline V gene, CDR1 is MNHEY and CDR2 is SVGAGI. The CDR3 is made up of 15 amino acids. V lost 7 bases, J lost 0 bases, and 15 bases lay in between. CDR3 DNA sequence: TGTGCCAGCACCCCAAGCTTGGGGGTGAACACTGAAGCTTTCTTT. Protein sequence: CASTPSLGVNTEAFF.

The chain has TRBV18 and TRBJ1-5, with TRBD1 identical over 7 bases. The CDR3 has 14 amino acids. Germline V gene lookup returns CDR1 KGHSH and CDR2 LQKENI. Germline trimming cut 3 bases from V and 5 bases from J; bases unmatched to any gene: 4. The CDR3 bases are TGTGCCAGCTCACCTATTGACAGGGATCAGCCCCAGCATTTT. Its protein product is CASSPIDRDQPQHF.

In this sample, this clonotype turned up a few times. The chain combines TRBV10-3 with TRBJ2-7, with D perhaps TRBD2 (6 bases). The CDR3 is made up of 12 amino acids. CDR1 and CDR2 (germline): ENHRY, SYGVKD. The germline V and J ends were trimmed by 9 bases and 0 bases, with 9 bases remaining between them. The CDR3 loop reads CAIETSSYEQYF. The DNA of the CDR3 is TGTGCCATTGAGACTAGCTCCTACGAGCAGTACTTC.

This clonotype was seen a few times. The chain has TRBV25-1 and TRBJ1-5; no clear D. V lost 5 bases and J lost 7, with 15 bases in between. This CDR3 is 14 amino acids long. Germline V gives CDR1 MGHDK, CDR2 SYGVNS. Here the CDR3 reads CASSLSGSGQPQHF. The DNA for the CDR3 is TGTGCCAGCAGTTTGTCGGGGTCCGGGCAGCCCCAGCATTTT.